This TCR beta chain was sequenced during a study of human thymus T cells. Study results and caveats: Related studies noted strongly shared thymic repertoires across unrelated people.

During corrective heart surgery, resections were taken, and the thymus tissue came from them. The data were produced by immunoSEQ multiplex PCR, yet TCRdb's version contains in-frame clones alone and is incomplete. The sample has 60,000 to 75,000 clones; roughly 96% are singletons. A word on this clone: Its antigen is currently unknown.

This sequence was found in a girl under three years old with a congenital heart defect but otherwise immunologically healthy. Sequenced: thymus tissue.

CDR3 nucleotide sequence: TGTGCCAGCAGCCCAACCCTTTCCCGAGATCAGCCCCAGCATTTT. It is translated as CASSPTLSRDQPQHF. The rearrangement joins TRBV9 to TRBJ1-5, with unresolved D. The CDR3 runs to 15 residues. V dropped 4 bases and J dropped 5 bases, with 16 bases sitting between them. Germline V lookup: CDR1 SGDLS, CDR2 YYNGEE.